This TCR beta chain was recorded in a study of cytomegalovirus exposure and HLA in healthy donors. With 60 Vbeta and 13 Jbeta primers, the PCR was carried out. The method was immunoSEQ multiplex PCR; TCRdb's version includes in-frame clones alone and lacks a portion of them. Among about 110,000 clones listed, roughly 79% were seen once. Comments on this clone: Its antigen remains unidentified.

The length of the CDR3 is 18 residues. Germline lookup yields CDR1 SGHRS and CDR2 YFSETQ. With 4 bases removed from V and 6 bases from J, the gap between germline ends came to 26 bases. Study-level findings and limits: TCR beta V segments were, for the most part, productive about 87% or about 30% of the time in an earlier analysis. Despite most TCR sequences being rare, some public TCRs occurred in many donors.

The chain carries TRBV5-1 and TRBJ2-1, with D possibly being TRBD1 (7 bases). Sequenced sample: PBMCs. The receptor comes from a woman aged 25 to 39 in good health and CMV-seronegative. CDR3 coding DNA: TGCGCCAGCAGCCGACAGGGCAGTGTGGGGGGCCGAATCAATGAGCAGTTCTTC. The encoded protein is CASSRQGSVGGRINEQFF.